This T cell receptor beta chain was found in a study of T cells after yellow fever vaccination. This clonotype was observed a few times. Germline V lookup: CDR1 SGHVS, CDR2 FQNEAQ. The CDR3 covers 13 residues. J was trimmed by 4 bases and V by 11 bases; bases with no gene match: 6. TCRdb redid the calling of the 5' RACE reads with MiXCR, one entry per CDR3 protein. The sample holds hundreds of thousands of distinct CDR3 sequences, less than 20% seen once. The sample consisted of PBMCs, taken 15 days after the yellow fever booster vaccination. The chain recombines TRBV7-8 with TRBJ2-2, with 8 bases fitting TRBD1. This TCR was recovered from a young man who received the YFV17D yellow fever vaccine. The CDR3 region has the DNA TGTGCCGTGGGGACAGGTCGCACCGGGGAGCTGTTTTTT. Translating it yields CAVGTGRTGELFF.